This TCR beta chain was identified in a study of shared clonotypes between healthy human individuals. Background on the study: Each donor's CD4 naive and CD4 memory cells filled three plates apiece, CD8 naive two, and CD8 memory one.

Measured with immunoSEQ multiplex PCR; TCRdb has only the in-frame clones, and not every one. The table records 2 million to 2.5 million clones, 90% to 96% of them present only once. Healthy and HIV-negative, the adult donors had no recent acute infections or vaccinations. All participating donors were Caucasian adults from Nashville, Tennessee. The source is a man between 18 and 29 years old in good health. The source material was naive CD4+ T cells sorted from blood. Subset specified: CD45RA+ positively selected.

The CDR3 region is CASSPRALAGGTDTQYF. In DNA form, the CDR3 reads TGTGCCAGCTCACCTCGGGCTCTAGCGGGGGGAACAGATACGCAGTATTTT. This chain links TRBV18 with TRBJ2-3, with 11 bases identical to TRBD2. The trim removed 3 bases at V and 3 bases at J, leaving 8 bases unmatched. The V gene's germline CDR1 is KGHSH and CDR2 LQKENI. The CDR3 contains 17 residues.